Listed below are T cell receptor beta chains from one sample, sequenced in a study of T-cell reconstitution after alpha-beta-depleted transplantation in children. TCRdb reprocessed the PCR reads with MiXCR, giving one entry per CDR3 protein. The repertoire holds 490,000 or so distinct CDR3 sequences, roughly an eighth seen once, with 4.5% to 6% in the top ten. This specimen consisted of PBMCs from the stem cell graft donor, obtained from the stem cell graft. These receptor sequences come from a human donor who donated a stem cell graft to a child with combined immunodeficiency. CDR3s include the opening cysteine and the closing phenylalanine or tryptophan. The order of the fields is J gene, CDR3 length, V gene, D gene, CDR3 protein. A D gene is named only where the DNA matches it firmly.

TRBJ2-1	14	TRBV2	TRBD2	CASSYLAGFDEQFF
TRBJ2-1	14	TRBV7-7	TRBD1	CASSSTPTGGEQFF
TRBJ2-2	14	TRBV20-1	.	CSATSRGVSGELFF
TRBJ2-3	16	TRBV4-3	TRBD2	CASSQGLAGASDTQYF
TRBJ1-1	14	TRBV7-9	TRBD1	CASSARGQDLEAFF
TRBJ2-7	14	TRBV29-1	TRBD2	CSVPSSGASYEQYF
TRBJ1-6	16	TRBV4-1	.	CASSQYAEWGNSPLHF
TRBJ1-2	13	TRBV28	.	CASSLKGFYGYTF
TRBJ2-1	15	TRBV9	.	CASTPDTSPGDEQFF
TRBJ2-1	13	TRBV24-1	.	CATRSRSHNEQFF
TRBJ2-5	15	TRBV29-1	TRBD2	CSVDPSGGFQETQYF
TRBJ2-1	19	TRBV7-2	TRBD2	CASSYRGPRASGSYNEQFF
TRBJ1-1	14	TRBV5-5	.	CASSLALANTEAFF
TRBJ2-2	16	TRBV12-3/TRBV12-4	.	CASSLWASSGTGELFF
TRBJ1-5	12	TRBV25-1	.	CASRGMGEPQHF
TRBJ2-7	12	TRBV6-5	.	CASGGRGYEQYF
TRBJ1-1	13	TRBV7-3	.	CASSLTGHTEAFF
TRBJ1-1	15	TRBV11-1	TRBD1	CASSLTGGHSTEAFF
TRBJ1-3	14	TRBV11-3	.	CASSFGTYGNTIYF
TRBJ2-2	16	TRBV5-1	TRBD1	CASSAGTDKNTGELFF
TRBJ1-2	13	TRBV7-9	TRBD1	CASSTGDNYGYTF
TRBJ2-3	17	TRBV5-1	TRBD2	CASSLFGGGAGTDTQYF
TRBJ2-5	15	TRBV29-1	.	CSVVLGSRTQETQYF
TRBJ2-7	15	TRBV27	TRBD2	CASSLAGGLPYEQYF
TRBJ2-1	13	TRBV12-3/TRBV12-4	.	CASSLDHYNEQFF
TRBJ2-7	15	TRBV5-1	TRBD1	CASSLGGRGTSEQYF
TRBJ2-7	17	TRBV5-1	TRBD1	CASSQNNPGQGLYEQYF
TRBJ2-7	15	TRBV18	TRBD2	CASSPDSGRLNEQYF
TRBJ2-7	14	TRBV7-2	.	CASSPRAQSYEQYF
TRBJ2-5	11	TRBV12-3/TRBV12-4	.	CASSLGQTQYF
TRBJ2-2	15	TRBV12-3/TRBV12-4	TRBD1	CASSLADRGAGELFF
TRBJ2-5	17	TRBV6-2/TRBV6-3	TRBD2	CASSHGLAGRFQETQYF
TRBJ2-2	17	TRBV5-1	TRBD2	CASSFPSSGRRTGELFF
TRBJ2-2	15	TRBV2	.	CASSELGLSTGELFF
TRBJ2-7	12	TRBV25-1	TRBD1	CASGDSPYEQYF
TRBJ2-2	14	TRBV6-1	.	CASSEWANTGGLFF
TRBJ2-1	10	TRBV20-1	.	CSASKNEQFF
TRBJ2-5	16	TRBV20-1	TRBD1	CSARERGRNTRGSQYF
TRBJ2-7	14	TRBV18	TRBD1	CASSPSTGGDEQYF
TRBJ2-5	14	TRBV5-6	.	CASSAHGGLETQYF
TRBJ2-1	15	TRBV20-1	TRBD2	CSARGGGSSYNEQFF
TRBJ2-3	14	TRBV7-2	.	CASSFTSPPDTQYF
TRBJ2-1	13	TRBV29-1	.	CSVGGGLFSGQFF
TRBJ2-3	16	TRBV7-9	TRBD1	CASSAEDRLFTDTQYF
TRBJ2-6	18	TRBV6-5	.	CASSYKGVRYAGANVLTF
TRBJ2-1	15	TRBV4-3	.	CASSEVGGINNEQFF
TRBJ1-1	15	TRBV5-1	.	CASSLELASDTEAFF
TRBJ2-7	16	TRBV29-1	TRBD1	CSVVEGRGRSGSEQYF
TRBJ2-6	13	TRBV6-1	.	CASKISGANVLTF
TRBJ2-7	16	TRBV6-5	.	CASSYSLMGGKDEQYF